This TCR beta chain was captured by sequencing in a study of cytomegalovirus exposure and HLA in healthy donors. Study summary: T cells numbering around 200 million yielded 117 million unique TCR beta sequences in an earlier analysis.

Overall study findings and caveats: CMV serostatus was the only immune exposure information that was available. Whilst most TCR sequences proved rare, a subset of public TCRs occurred across many donors.

The PCR had 60 Vbeta and 13 Jbeta primers. The method was immunoSEQ multiplex PCR; TCRdb's version includes in-frame clones alone and lacks a portion of them. The table includes fewer than 250,000 clones, under 90% detected once. The V gene lost 1 base and the J gene lost 7 bases, with 17 bases spanning the gap. Germline V gives CDR1 SGHAT, CDR2 FQNNGV. This CDR3 is built from 16 residues. Of note for this clone: Its specificity is unknown.

The sequencing input was PBMCs. The sequence was obtained from a human donor in good health. V gene TRBV11-2 combines with J gene TRBJ2-1; possibly TRBD1 for D (7 bases). This chain's CDR3 is CASSLVKAGGMNEQFF. DNA for the CDR3: TGTGCCAGCAGCTTAGTTAAGGCAGGGGGGATGAATGAGCAGTTCTTC.